This TCR beta chain was retrieved from a study of T cell clonality in common variable immunodeficiency. Caucasian heritage predominated among both patients and controls. The table lists this clone with many counts. Sequencing ends 3 residues short of the CDR3 end; the germline J gene provides the rest. Germline V gene data show CDR1 as DFQATT and CDR2 as SNEGSKA (reference sequence). V dropped 1 base and J dropped 1; count of bases not matched to a gene: 14. The CDR3 spans 19 residues. The method was immunoSEQ multiplex PCR; TCRdb's version includes in-frame clones alone and lacks a portion of them. This sample comprises about 34,000 clones, none seen once only.

The chain recombines TRBV20-1 with TRBJ2-3, with 10 nucleotides matching TRBD1. The sequence came from a person between 18 and 75 years old in good health. Sequencing input: peripheral blood mononuclear cells. The part of the CDR3 DNA that was read is TGCAGTGCTAGAGCGAGGACAGGGGGTTCCCCGATGGGCACAGATACG. Translated, it gives CSARARTGGSPMGTDT. The full CDR3 protein is CSARARTGGSPMGTDTQYF.